Listed below are T cell receptor beta chains from one sample, sequenced in a study of CD8 T cells in ankylosing spondylitis. TCRdb reanalysed the 5' RACE reads using MiXCR and keeps one entry per CDR3 protein. The table includes about 160,000 distinct CDR3 sequences, approximately 9.9% detected once. Sequencing input: blood, either unsorted or a sorted T cell fraction (not recorded which). These receptors all come from a female donor with ankylosing spondylitis or in good health (not recorded which). Each CDR3 is given with its conserved first and last residue. Fields, in order: J gene, V gene, D gene, clone size, CDR3 protein, CDR3 DNA. D genes are given only for firm matches. A row's size may be missing; if present it is once, few, many or a size class.

TRBJ2-1 | TRBV4-3 | TRBD2 | many | CASSQEVSGRATYNEQFF | TGCGCCAGCAGCCAAGAGGTTAGCGGGAGGGCAACCTACAATGAGCAGTTCTTC
TRBJ2-1 | TRBV27 | - | - | CASSFPGSGVFF | TGTGCCAGCAGTTTCCCGGGTAGCGGAGTGTTCTTC
TRBJ1-5 | TRBV6-5 | TRBD1 | few | CASSWDRGGNQPQHF | TGTGCCAGCAGTTGGGACAGGGGTGGCAATCAGCCCCAGCATTTT
TRBJ2-7 | TRBV6-5 | TRBD1 | few | CASSYLDRVNYEQYF | TGTGCCAGCAGTTACCTGGACAGGGTAAACTACGAGCAGTACTTC
TRBJ2-3 | TRBV4-3 | TRBD2 | many | CASSQRLAGVDTQYF | TGCGCCAGCAGCCAACGACTAGCGGGAGTGGATACGCAGTATTTT
TRBJ2-1 | TRBV28 | TRBD2 | - | CASSPTGLAGGLENEQFF | TGTGCCAGCAGCCCCACCGGACTAGCGGGAGGGTTGGAGAATGAGCAGTTCTTC
TRBJ2-6 | TRBV5-1 | - | - | CASSLAGGTLVSGANVLTF | TGCGCCAGCAGCTTGGCGGGCGGGACTCTGGTCTCTGGGGCCAACGTCCTGACTTTC
TRBJ1-6 | TRBV28 | TRBD1 | few | CASSFLGQGNSPLHF | TGTGCCAGCAGTTTCTTGGGACAGGGAAATTCACCCCTCCACTTT
TRBJ2-1 | TRBV7-9 | TRBD2 | many | CASSPPGLTDEQFF | TGTGCCAGCAGCCCTCCGGGACTAACCGATGAGCAGTTCTTC
TRBJ2-5 | TRBV9 | TRBD1 | - | CASSSGTAQETQYF | TGTGCCAGCAGCTCGGGGACAGCTCAAGAGACCCAGTACTTC
TRBJ2-2 | TRBV20-1 | TRBD2 | many | CSARGTSGSGELFF | TGCAGTGCTAGAGGGACTAGCGGGAGCGGGGAGCTGTTTTTT
TRBJ2-3 | TRBV7-6 | - | once | CASSLARGTPTDTQNF | TGTGCCAGCAGCTTAGCCAGGGGAACCCCCACAGATACGCAGAATTTT
TRBJ2-7 | TRBV6-6 | - | - | CASSYGETEQYF | TGTGCCAGCAGCTACGGGGAGACCGAGCAGTACTTC
TRBJ1-2 | TRBV11-3 | - | many | CASSLRGGYGYTF | TGTGCCAGCAGCTTACGGGGCGGCTATGGCTACACCTTC
TRBJ2-5 | TRBV21-1 | - | few | CASGAQRAGVIETQYF | TGTGCCAGCGGGGCCCAGCGGGCGGGAGTGATAGAGACCCAGTACTTC
TRBJ2-7 | TRBV7-2 | - | - | CASSLGDTYEQYF | TGTGCCAGCAGCTTAGGGGATACCTACGAGCAGTACTTC
TRBJ2-3 | TRBV11-2 | - | many | CASSPEAGLTDTQYF | TGTGCCAGCAGCCCGGAGGCGGGACTCACAGATACGCAGTATTTT
TRBJ1-2 | TRBV5-1 | - | - | CASSRGPGRNGYTF | TGCGCCAGCAGTCGGGGGCCAGGGAGGAATGGCTACACCTTC
TRBJ2-7 | TRBV28 | - | - | CASSQRLDRQYEQYF | TGTGCCAGCAGCCAGAGACTGGACAGACAGTACGAGCAGTACTTC
TRBJ2-3 | TRBV5-1 | - | few | CASSRTEDTQYF | TGCGCCAGCAGCCGGACAGAGGATACGCAGTATTTT
TRBJ2-2 | TRBV29-1 | - | few | CSVGTVNTGELFF | TGCAGCGTTGGAACAGTAAACACCGGGGAGCTGTTTTTT
TRBJ2-7 | TRBV11-1 | - | - | CASSLLKNSGAHFTYEQYF | TGTGCCAGCAGCTTACTTAAGAACTCGGGGGCCCACTTTACCTACGAGCAGTACTTC